This section outlines one TCR beta chain sequence together with its context. Its antigen remains undetermined. Per-nucleotide qualities are absent, and no much larger clonotype sits a single base away. The germline V gene gives CDR1 as SGHRS and CDR2 as YFSETQ. Trimming removed 6 bases from V and 4 bases from J, leaving 26 bases between the germline ends. The CDR3 holds 17 amino acids from the cysteine to the phenylalanine. Just CDR3 DNA is preserved here, 51 bases in frame from base 1. What the time point label conveys for this sample: pretreatment peripheral blood. The cohort included roughly 30 patients with locally advanced or metastatic urothelial carcinoma who were treated at Memorial Sloan Kettering on a trial protocol. Peripheral blood mononuclear cells were collected pretreatment and during treatment, with between 1 and 8 total time points per patient. The Qiagen DNeasy Blood extraction kit was used to purify genomic DNA from total PBMCs and from tumor samples. PBMCs were collected pretreatment and during treatment, and were isolated and stored as previously described.

This sample is drawn from a study of PD-L1 blockade in urothelial cancer (dated 2017 in TCRdb). A note on the overall study: Every patient began therapy in the mid-2010s and was given atezolizumab 1,200 mg intravenously every 3 weeks. About 90% of the roughly 29 patients were identified as males with urothelial cancer of bladder origin, and a prior smoking history was reported by 18 of 29 patients. TCR sequencing covered pretreatment tumor samples and matched, serially collected peripheral blood taken before and after atezolizumab treatment. Somatic, immune and clinical correlates of response to PD-L1 blockade with atezolizumab in urothelial cancer were the focus of an exploratory multi-omic analysis. Durable clinical benefit was defined as progression-free survival longer than 6 months, and TCR features were also tested against progression-free and overall survival. Blood samples gave median yields of about 150,000 T cells and tens of thousands of unique TCRs, along with a median clonality of around 0.075. Blood samples were analyzed at 3 weeks after treatment start (second dose) and at 6 weeks after treatment start. In the same patients, pretreatment tumors underwent whole exome sequencing and RNA sequencing in addition to TCR sequencing. Durable clinical benefit was achieved by nine patients but not by the remaining 20. Patients had an ECOG performance status of 0 or 1 and had received between 0 and 3 prior chemotherapy regimens. Pretreatment blood TCR-seq was available for 30 or so patients, at least one posttreatment blood collection was obtained for some 25 patients, and tumor TCR-seq was available for some 25 patients.

Each PCR received spiked-in synthetic TCR analog templates so that absolute template abundance could be estimated from read counts. Using the immunoSEQ assay, TCRbeta CDR3 regions were amplified from genomic DNA with bias-controlled V and J gene primers. Sequencing of rearranged TCRbeta segments was performed at approximately 20X coverage. As for the authors' bioinformatics: Sequencing errors were corrected by clustering and CDR3s were annotated against IMGT to assign V, D and J genes. Downstream analyses used only productive TCRbeta rearrangements and left out out-of-frame or stop-codon sequences. Clonality was calculated as one minus the Shannon entropy normalized by the log of the number of unique productive sequences. Clones differing between time points or between blood and tumor were identified by Fisher's exact test with Benjamini-Hochberg correction at adjusted p below 0.01. As stored in TCRdb, this immuneACCESS dataset retains in-frame rearrangements with V and J assigned. A fraction of the clones does not appear; measured against another copy, unresolved V genes explain less than half of the discrepancy, and the remainder lacks a known reason. V, J and clone size are those of that table, while D and trimming were read from the DNA. The sample records about 95,000 clones, around 87% of which are singletons. The ten largest clonotypes hold about 2% of the sample.

Study-level results and caveats: Patients with durable benefit showed greater expansion of tumor-associated TCR clones in peripheral blood 3 weeks after starting treatment (n of about 20, p = 0.022). Small sample size (n ≈ 29) and many exploratory analyses mean the results are intended to be hypothesis-generating. Improved progression-free and overall survival was associated with having pretreatment peripheral blood TCR clonality below the median.

This clonotype was sampled from a man in his sixties with urothelial cancer. The chain was built from TRBV5-1 and TRBJ2-7, with a tentative D gene TRBD1 over 7 matching bases. The specimen comprised PBMCs, sampled around atezolizumab (anti-PD-L1) treatment. The DNA reads as follows: TGCGCCAGCAATTTCGGCGGGGCAGGGGGGAACCTATACGAGCAGTACTTC. The encoded protein is CASNFGGAGGNLYEQYF.